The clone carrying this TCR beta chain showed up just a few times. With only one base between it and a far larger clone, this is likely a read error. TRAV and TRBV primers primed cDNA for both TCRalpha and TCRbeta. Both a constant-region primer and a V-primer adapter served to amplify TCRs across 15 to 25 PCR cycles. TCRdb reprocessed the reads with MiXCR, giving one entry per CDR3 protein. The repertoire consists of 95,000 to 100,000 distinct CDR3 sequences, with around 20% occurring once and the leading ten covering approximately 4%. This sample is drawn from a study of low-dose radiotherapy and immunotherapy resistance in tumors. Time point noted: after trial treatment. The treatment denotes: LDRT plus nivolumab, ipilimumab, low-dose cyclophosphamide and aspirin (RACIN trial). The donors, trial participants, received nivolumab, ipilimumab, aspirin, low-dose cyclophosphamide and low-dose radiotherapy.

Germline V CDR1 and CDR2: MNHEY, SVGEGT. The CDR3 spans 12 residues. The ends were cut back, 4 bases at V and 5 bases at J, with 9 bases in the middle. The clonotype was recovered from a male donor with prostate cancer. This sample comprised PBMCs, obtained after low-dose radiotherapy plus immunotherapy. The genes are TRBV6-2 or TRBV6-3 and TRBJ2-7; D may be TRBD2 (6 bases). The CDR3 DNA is TGTGCCAGCAGTTGCGCGGGAAACGAGCAGTACTTC. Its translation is CASSCAGNEQYF.